A selection of T cell receptor beta chains follows, all from one sample in a study of shared clonotypes between healthy human individuals. Sequencing used immunoSEQ multiplex PCR; TCRdb keeps in-frame clones, though not all of them. The sample has fewer than 500,000 clones; around 79% are singletons. Sequencing input: PBMCs. The origin of the receptors is a woman aged 40 to 55 in good health. Some clones in this sample may be carry-over from other donors' samples. CDR3s include the opening cysteine and the closing phenylalanine or tryptophan. D genes are given only for firm matches. Clone size is shown for a subset of rows, as once, few, many or a class of expanded clone.

clone size	D gene	V gene	J gene	CDR3 protein	CDR3 DNA
-	-	TRBV28	TRBJ2-7	CASSRGQHNSYEQYF	TGTGCCAGCAGTAGAGGGCAGCACAACTCCTACGAGCAGTACTTC
-	-	TRBV11-3	TRBJ2-1	CASSLVANVPYNEQFF	TGTGCCAGCAGCTTAGTGGCCAACGTACCTTACAATGAGCAGTTCTTC
-	-	TRBV30	TRBJ2-5	CARSAAVQETQYF	TGTGCCCGGAGTGCGGCAGTCCAAGAGACCCAGTACTTC
-	-	TRBV30	TRBJ2-7	CAARQSQDHEQYF	TGTGCAGCTAGACAGTCTCAGGACCACGAGCAGTACTTC
-	-	TRBV5-1	TRBJ1-1	CASSLREKAFF	TGCGCCAGCAGCCTCCGAGAGAAAGCTTTCTTT
-	TRBD2	TRBV5-1	TRBJ2-3	CASSPWGLGVADTQYF	TGCGCCAGCAGCCCCTGGGGACTAGGGGTCGCAGATACGCAGTATTTT
few	-	TRBV6-6	TRBJ2-7	CASSYSRASGSYEQYF	TGTGCCAGCAGTTACTCGAGAGCCTCAGGCTCCTACGAGCAGTACTTC
-	-	TRBV27	TRBJ2-2	CASKLTAGLRNTGELFF	TGTGCCAGCAAGCTGACCGCGGGACTCCGGAACACCGGGGAGCTGTTTTTT
-	-	TRBV7-9	TRBJ1-5	CASSPQGGQPQHF	TGTGCCAGCAGCCCCCAAGGAGGGCAGCCTCAGCATTTT
-	-	TRBV2	TRBJ2-7	CASGRMVTYEQYF	TGTGCCAGCGGAAGGATGGTCACCTACGAGCAGTACTTC
-	-	TRBV30	TRBJ2-7	CAWSVRALLVQYF	TGTGCCTGGAGTGTACGGGCTCTCCTGGTGCAGTACTTC
-	TRBD1	TRBV7-3	TRBJ2-7	CASSLMGTGAYEQYF	TGTGCCAGCAGCTTAATGGGGACAGGAGCCTACGAGCAGTACTTC
-	TRBD1	TRBV15	TRBJ1-2	CATSRDKGTVRVYGYTF	TGTGCCACCAGCAGAGATAAAGGGACAGTGCGAGTCTATGGCTACACCTTC
few	-	TRBV7-3	TRBJ1-1	CASRINKNTEAFF	TGTGCCAGCCGAATAAACAAGAACACTGAAGCTTTCTTT
-	-	TRBV7-9	TRBJ2-5	CASGVETQYF	TGTGCCAGCGGGGTTGAGACCCAGTACTTC
-	TRBD2	TRBV5-6	TRBJ2-7	CASSPWWLADSYEQYF	TGTGCCAGCAGCCCCTGGTGGCTAGCGGACTCCTACGAGCAGTACTTC
once	-	TRBV2	TRBJ2-1	CASSESGGNNEQFF	TGTGCCAGCAGTGAATCAGGAGGAAACAATGAGCAGTTCTTC
-	-	TRBV14	TRBJ1-2	CASSFRGQTNYGYTF	TGTGCCAGCAGCTTCAGGGGACAAACGAACTATGGCTACACCTTC
-	-	TRBV5-8	TRBJ1-4	CASSGGVSGYEKLFF	TGTGCCAGCAGCGGAGGGGTTTCTGGATATGAAAAACTGTTTTTT
-	-	TRBV4-3	TRBJ2-2	CASSQESGPNTGELFF	TGCGCCAGCAGCCAGGAAAGCGGACCGAACACCGGGGAGCTGTTTTTT
few	-	TRBV5-4	TRBJ2-7	CASSFWGSEQYF	TGTGCCAGCAGCTTTTGGGGATCCGAGCAGTACTTC
-	-	TRBV5-1	TRBJ2-2	CASSGETGELFF	TGCGCCAGCAGCGGGGAAACCGGGGAGCTGTTTTTT
-	-	TRBV30	TRBJ1-2	CAWSVGSRDTYGYTF	TGTGCCTGGAGTGTAGGAAGCCGGGACACTTATGGCTACACCTTC
few	-	TRBV6-1	TRBJ2-7	CASSERGNNYEQYF	TGTGCCAGCAGTGAACGGGGAAATAACTACGAGCAGTACTTC
once	TRBD2	TRBV30	TRBJ2-7	CAWTLREGYEQYF	TGTGCCTGGACGCTGCGGGAGGGATACGAGCAGTACTTC
-	TRBD2	TRBV7-2	TRBJ2-5	CASSILSGISETQYF	TGTGCCAGCAGTATACTTAGCGGGATTTCCGAGACCCAGTACTTC
-	-	TRBV10-3	TRBJ2-1	CAISELHNEQFF	TGTGCCATCAGTGAGTTACACAATGAGCAGTTCTTC
-	-	TRBV7-6	TRBJ2-3	CASSFRGTDTQYF	TGTGCCAGCAGCTTCCGGGGCACAGATACGCAGTATTTT
-	-	TRBV2	TRBJ2-5	CASNRVGQETQYF	TGTGCCAGCAACAGGGTAGGGCAAGAGACCCAGTACTTC
once	TRBD2	TRBV7-8	TRBJ2-7	CASSPTSGSTYYEQYF	TGTGCCAGCAGCCCAACTAGCGGGAGTACCTACTACGAGCAGTACTTC
-	TRBD2	TRBV9	TRBJ2-2	CASSVAPAGGNTGELFF	TGTGCCAGCAGCGTAGCTCCGGCGGGAGGGAACACCGGGGAGCTGTTTTTT
once	-	TRBV6-5	TRBJ1-1	CASSYSPIANTEAFF	TGTGCCAGCAGTTACTCACCAATAGCGAACACTGAAGCTTTCTTT
many	-	TRBV7-9	TRBJ2-4	CASSLGMGAGDIQYF	TGTGCCAGCAGCTTAGGGATGGGGGCGGGGGACATTCAGTACTTC
few	-	TRBV5-1	TRBJ2-7	CASSSKWDTFSYEQYF	TGCGCCAGCAGCTCAAAATGGGACACCTTCTCCTACGAGCAGTACTTC
-	-	TRBV7-9	TRBJ2-7	CASSTTQMPYEQYF	TGTGCCAGCAGCACGACCCAAATGCCCTACGAGCAGTACTTC
once	TRBD2	TRBV10-3	TRBJ2-1	CAISESASGRPYNEQFF	TGTGCCATCAGTGAGTCGGCTAGCGGGAGGCCCTACAATGAGCAGTTCTTC
once	TRBD2	TRBV29-1	TRBJ2-3	CSVEDFFTSGSSDTQYF	TGCAGCGTTGAAGATTTTTTTACTAGCGGGAGTTCAGATACGCAGTATTTT
-	TRBD2	TRBV6-1	TRBJ2-7	CASSRTSGTEYEQYF	TGTGCCAGCAGTAGGACTAGCGGGACAGAATACGAGCAGTACTTC
few	-	TRBV6-4	TRBJ2-3	CASSDSAGSTDTQYF	TGTGCCAGCAGTGACTCCGCAGGTAGTACAGATACGCAGTATTTT
-	TRBD2	TRBV9	TRBJ2-5	CASSRGLAQETQYF	TGTGCCAGCAGCAGGGGACTAGCACAAGAGACCCAGTACTTC
-	-	TRBV28	TRBJ2-2	CASSVYAVRRLTGELFF	TGTGCCAGCAGTGTTTACGCGGTCCGCCGCCTCACCGGGGAGCTGTTTTTT
-	-	TRBV28	TRBJ2-6	CASSSTGSGANVLTF	TGTGCCAGCAGTTCAACAGGTTCTGGGGCCAACGTCCTGACTTTC
-	-	TRBV9	TRBJ2-7	CASSPGPRNYEQYF	TGTGCCAGCAGCCCCGGTCCACGAAACTACGAGCAGTACTTC
-	-	TRBV27	TRBJ2-6	CASRGQASSGANVLTF	TGTGCCAGCAGGGGGCAGGCGAGCTCTGGGGCCAACGTCCTGACTTTC
-	-	TRBV10-1	TRBJ2-5	CASSEAVRGPQETQYF	TGCGCCAGCAGTGAGGCAGTCCGAGGGCCGCAAGAGACCCAGTACTTC
many	-	TRBV28	TRBJ2-3	CASRGVGDTQYF	TGTGCCAGCAGAGGGGTGGGGGATACGCAGTATTTT
-	-	TRBV5-1	TRBJ2-5	CASSHYSFGETQYF	TGCGCCAGCAGCCATTACAGCTTCGGAGAGACCCAGTACTTC
-	-	TRBV11-2	TRBJ2-7	CASTSDVLYEQYF	TGTGCCAGCACCTCCGACGTTCTCTACGAGCAGTACTTC